This T cell receptor (beta chain) was sequenced in a study of T cells in Graves' hyperthyroidism and ophthalmopathy. Study-level results: Also found in blood were most expanded thyroid clonotypes above 0.001.

Ten or more counts support this clonotype. The antigen remains undetermined. V was shortened by 0 bases and J by 4 bases, with 10 bases between the two germline ends. The length of the CDR3 is 14 residues. From germline, CDR1 is DFQATT and CDR2 SNEGSKA (reference sequence). Regions amplified from RNA transcripts were the TCR beta CDR3 regions. A set of HTBI primers served as the primers for a first-round RT-PCR of the TCR CDR3. One entry per CDR3 protein results from TCRdb running MiXCR on the multiplex PCR reads. The sample includes nearly 750,000 distinct CDR3 sequences, 35% of them seen just once. Uncontrolled infections, other autoimmune diseases, pregnancy or lactation led to exclusion of patients.

The V call is TRBV20-1, the J call TRBJ1-5; D ambiguous. The specimen was blood. This receptor was taken from a woman aged 40 to 55 with Graves' hyperthyroidism. This chain's CDR3 is CSARDTQENQPQHF. The CDR3 region has the DNA TGCAGTGCTAGAGATACCCAGGAAAATCAGCCCCAGCATTTT.